These T cell receptor beta chains were read from a single sample in a study of T cell responses to AZD1222 COVID-19 vaccine. Sequencing used immunoSEQ multiplex PCR; TCRdb keeps in-frame clones, though not all of them. This sample yields 85,000 to 130,000 clones, of which around 91% are seen a single time; 8% belongs to the top ten. The starting material was peripheral blood, obtained 28 days after the second AZD1222 dose. Every receptor here comes from an adult who received the AZD1222 COVID-19 vaccine. Each CDR3 is given without its conserved first and last residue. D genes are given only for firm matches.

V	D	J	CDR3
TRBV6-5	-	TRBJ2-5	ASSLRRFRETQY
TRBV7-6	-	TRBJ1-1	ASSQEQGATEAF
TRBV7-3	TRBD2	TRBJ2-1	ASSPQGLAGGPGEQF
TRBV5-6	-	TRBJ2-3	ASSLVSSTDTQY
TRBV18	-	TRBJ1-4	ASSRQATNEKLF
TRBV7-9	-	TRBJ2-1	ASSLAGSFSYNEQF
TRBV11-2	-	TRBJ2-7	ASSPGPGALEQY
TRBV19	-	TRBJ1-2	ASSPTGDYGYT
TRBV27	TRBD2	TRBJ2-1	ASSAGTTHNEQF
TRBV9	-	TRBJ2-5	ASSVQQAETQY
TRBV6-2/TRBV6-3	-	TRBJ2-7	ASSWGPYYEQY
TRBV5-1	-	TRBJ1-2	ASSFGGGAGYNYGYT
TRBV5-6	TRBD1	TRBJ2-2	ASSFPSGTGFTGELF
TRBV4-1	-	TRBJ1-2	ASSPLGVSYGYT
TRBV20-1	-	TRBJ1-1	SASSGAAEAF
TRBV7-2	TRBD1	TRBJ1-6	ASRHRGSSYNSPLH
TRBV7-9	-	TRBJ1-6	ASSPWGQESPLH
TRBV19	-	TRBJ1-5	ASSLQPANQPQH
TRBV28	-	TRBJ1-5	ASSFGGYNQPQH
TRBV5-4	-	TRBJ1-2	ASSFTENYGYT
TRBV9	-	TRBJ1-6	ASSVGSGLNSPLH
TRBV5-1	-	TRBJ1-2	ASSLWTDSEGGYT
TRBV29-1	-	TRBJ2-7	SVGTDSYEQY
TRBV5-4	TRBD1	TRBJ1-6	ASSLEGQGYPLH
TRBV20-1	-	TRBJ2-7	SASRAVGGMGEQY
TRBV9	TRBD2	TRBJ2-1	ASSVGASGGYNEQF
TRBV4-3	-	TRBJ2-7	ASSQELQGLEQY
TRBV9	TRBD2	TRBJ2-2	ASSYSGENTGELF
TRBV25-1	-	TRBJ1-2	ASTKGGALWGYT
TRBV4-3	-	TRBJ1-2	ASSHKTITVEGYT
TRBV7-8	TRBD2	TRBJ2-1	ASSFVSQREYNEQF
TRBV18	-	TRBJ1-2	ASSPGDDYGYT
TRBV18	TRBD1	TRBJ1-2	ASSPPNGQGDYGYT
TRBV2	TRBD1	TRBJ2-2	ASREQGPNTGELF
TRBV7-9	-	TRBJ1-2	ASSLGAGSSYGYT
TRBV5-1	-	TRBJ2-3	ASRDGGTNTDTQY
TRBV7-2	TRBD1	TRBJ1-5	ASSPRTGLGSNQPQH
TRBV18	TRBD1	TRBJ1-2	ASSQDRDYGYT
TRBV9	TRBD1	TRBJ1-4	ASSVARGDRGDKLF
TRBV24-1	-	TRBJ1-5	ATRARGNQPQH
TRBV3-1/TRBV3-2	-	TRBJ1-1	ASSPRLRAF
TRBV9	-	TRBJ2-7	ASSPRPQDSYEQY